Sequencing of this T cell receptor beta chain was carried out in a study of blood T cell repertoires in COVID-19. Study-wide background: The United States, Italy and Spain supplied acute and convalescent COVID-19 samples. Sources were T cells, B-cell-depleted T cells, or PBMCs; the material itself was cDNA or gDNA.

V lost 4 bases to trimming and J lost 6 bases, with 12 bases between them. This CDR3 spans 13 amino acids. Everyone who took part was 18 to 89 years old, and they came from about two dozen US areas. In the authors' methods: Amplified reference gene primers provided the basis for estimating nucleated cell counts. Assay used: immunoSEQ multiplex PCR; TCRdb lists only in-frame clones, some missing. V and J calls and clone size are as listed in that table; D and trimming were resolved from the DNA. Altogether 170,000 or so clones are present, approximately 87% being singletons, with the ten largest covering more than 6.5%.

The receptor's source is a woman in her 50s who had recovered from COVID-19. This chain joins TRBV12-3 or TRBV12-4 and TRBJ1-2; D is perhaps TRBD1 (5 bases). Specimen: PBMCs or T cells enriched from blood (not recorded which). Here the CDR3 DNA reads TGTGCCAGCAGTTATATGACAGAGAATGGCTACACCTTC. It translates to CASSYMTENGYTF.